This TCR beta chain derives from a study of beta chain features in type 1 diabetes. The isolated RNA, all of it, was reverse transcribed, so expressed TCRB transcripts were what got sequenced. The protocol was immunoSEQ multiplex PCR, while the TCRdb copy is restricted to in-frame clones and leaves out a portion. The sample holds hundreds of thousands of clones, under 15% seen once. Overall study findings and caveats: People with Type 1 diabetes carried modestly yet significantly shorter TCRB CDR3s in all four CD4+ subsets. Sequencing from cDNA could over-represent high-TCR-expressing cells. The study found fewer insertions and more deletions at VDJ junctions in type 1 diabetes patients. Naive, central memory and regulatory TCRB repertoires appeared more similar among patients than healthy donors.

The CDR3 length is 14 residues. Germline V lookup: CDR1 SGHNT, CDR2 YENEEA. V lost 1 base to trimming and J lost 3 bases, with 7 bases between them. Each sorted population was over 98% pure. In its sample, this clone was seen a few times. Its cognate antigen is unknown. The specimen was naive CD4+ T cells from blood. The rearrangement joins TRBV11-3 to TRBJ2-4; D uncertain. This sequence was found in a man between 18 and 35 years old with type 1 diabetes. The CDR3 DNA sequence: TGTGCCAGCAGCTTAGTGGGCAGCAAAAACATTCAGTACTTC. The encoded protein is CASSLVGSKNIQYF.